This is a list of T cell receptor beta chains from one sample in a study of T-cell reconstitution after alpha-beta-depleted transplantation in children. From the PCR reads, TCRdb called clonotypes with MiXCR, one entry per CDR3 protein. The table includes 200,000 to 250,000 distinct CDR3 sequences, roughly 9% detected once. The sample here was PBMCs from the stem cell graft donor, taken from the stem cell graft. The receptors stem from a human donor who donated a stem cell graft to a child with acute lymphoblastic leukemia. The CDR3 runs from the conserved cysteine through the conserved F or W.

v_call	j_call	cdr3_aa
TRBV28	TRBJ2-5	CASSLTAHKEETQYF
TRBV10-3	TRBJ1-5	CAISAGTGDNQPQHF
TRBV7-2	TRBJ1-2	CASSSNQGVRGYGYTF
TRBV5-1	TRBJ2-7	CASSLNPYEQYF
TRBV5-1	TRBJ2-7	CASRYGQGSDSYEQYF
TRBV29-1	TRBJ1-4	CSVRTIEKLFF
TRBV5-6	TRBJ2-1	CASSLGLDGSYNEQFF
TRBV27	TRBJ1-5	CASSGAGQPQHF
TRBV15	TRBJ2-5	CATSSGGYQETQYF
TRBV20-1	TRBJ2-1	CSARDSAANEQFF
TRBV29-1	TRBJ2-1	CSVEGKQGRYNEQFF
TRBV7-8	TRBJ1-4	CASSLAQYGEKLFF
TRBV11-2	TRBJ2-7	CASSLQPYEQYF
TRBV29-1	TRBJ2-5	CSVDAVPETQYF
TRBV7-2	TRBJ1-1	CASSLGLSNTEAFF
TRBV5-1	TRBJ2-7	CASSVDGDTFYEQYF
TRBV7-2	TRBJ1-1	CASSLGAGEYTEAFF
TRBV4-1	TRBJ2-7	CASSQRSEANSYEQYF
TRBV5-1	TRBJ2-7	CASSLALGSDYEQYF
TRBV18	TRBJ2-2	CASSPGFSRGTGELFF
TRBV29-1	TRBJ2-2	CSAAHQAGELFF
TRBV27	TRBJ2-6	CASAQKRGPSGANVLTF
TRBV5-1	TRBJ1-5	CASSWTVDQPQHF
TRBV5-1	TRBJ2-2	CASSLDRANTGELFF
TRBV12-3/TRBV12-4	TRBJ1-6	CASSHDRTHSPLHF
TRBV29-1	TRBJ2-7	CSAAQGAFAYEQYF
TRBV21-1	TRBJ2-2	CASSTPSGGPNTGELFF
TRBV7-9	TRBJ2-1	CASTLAVRLINEQFF
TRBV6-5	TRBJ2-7	CASSYSYSGDSQYF